These T cell receptor beta chains were read from a single sample in a study of post-analysis software for immune sequencing data. Each CDR3 protein gets one entry after TCRdb re-called the PCR reads with MiXCR. The data hold approximately 730,000 distinct CDR3 sequences, with about 27% observed a single time. Sequenced material: blood. Source of these receptors: a girl aged 10-17 years with multiple sclerosis. The CDR3 runs from the conserved cysteine through the conserved F or W.

cdr3_length	v_call	j_call	cdr3_aa
13	TRBV3-1	TRBJ2-3	CASSPWGVSTQYF
13	TRBV18	TRBJ2-7	CASSPREGHEQYF
15	TRBV12-3/TRBV12-4	TRBJ2-1	CASSFGQVSYNEQFF
14	TRBV5-1	TRBJ2-7	CASSLGGVSYEQYF
15	TRBV20-1	TRBJ2-7	CSARDGENRPYEQYF
14	TRBV3-1	TRBJ2-5	CASSLRLAEETQYF
16	TRBV5-1	TRBJ2-1	CASSLKGGFSYDEQFF
14	TRBV20-1	TRBJ2-6	CSARDAAKANVLTF
14	TRBV7-9	TRBJ2-5	CASSSGGQRETQYF
16	TRBV4-3	TRBJ2-1	CASSAEESPNSNEQFF
15	TRBV4-3	TRBJ1-2	CASSQGTTTNYGYTF
15	TRBV10-3	TRBJ2-5	CAISPVQGLTETQYF
16	TRBV20-1	TRBJ2-5	CSARVGGGGARETQYF
13	TRBV6-2/TRBV6-3	TRBJ1-2	CASSSGPGYGYTF
18	TRBV11-2	TRBJ2-1	CASSLRRKREVAYNEQFF
18	TRBV20-1	TRBJ1-2	CSARDIKFLGGENYGYTF
15	TRBV12-3/TRBV12-4	TRBJ2-3	CANSLGVGGADAQYF
12	TRBV29-1	TRBJ1-2	CSGPSGSYGYTF
15	TRBV7-9	.	CASSSPDRGLNEQYF
17	TRBV6-4	TRBJ2-3	CASSDSPSGLITDTQYF
12	TRBV10-3	TRBJ2-3	CAISDNLAAQYF
17	TRBV18	TRBJ2-5	CASSPPWTGTPQETQYF
15	TRBV27	TRBJ2-1	CAGSLSSPGYNEQFF
14	TRBV6-1	TRBJ1-6	CASSEVLGHSPLHF
12	TRBV29-1	TRBJ1-5	CSVWDLNQPQHF
15	TRBV27	TRBJ2-7	CASSLQSGPSYEQYF
15	TRBV4-3	TRBJ2-1	CASSQEGLPYNEQFF
14	TRBV4-1	TRBJ1-2	CASSQGQENYGYTF
19	TRBV5-1	TRBJ2-7	CASSPHRDLTETSPYEQYF
16	TRBV3-1	TRBJ1-2	CASRAWKTDPNYGYTF
15	TRBV5-1	TRBJ2-3	CASSLAGQVADTQYF
15	TRBV20-1	TRBJ2-5	CSARELADTQETQYF
18	TRBV25-1	TRBJ2-5	CASSEYRLAGAPGETQYF
15	TRBV20-1	TRBJ2-1	CSARDPSGAFNEQFF
15	TRBV6-5	TRBJ1-1	CASRSGGGTNTEAFF
13	TRBV20-1	TRBJ1-2	CSAQGARNYGYTF
13	TRBV5-5	TRBJ2-1	CASSLAPGGEQFF
15	TRBV7-8	TRBJ1-4	CASSFGQGANEKLFF
14	TRBV27	TRBJ1-2	CASSLSRRNYGYTF
12	TRBV29-1	TRBJ1-1	CSVGRDGTEAFF
20	TRBV4-3	TRBJ2-3	CASSQDYGRAGIPIADTQYF
13	TRBV5-5	TRBJ1-2	CASSLVREYGYTF
13	TRBV29-1	TRBJ2-1	CSVDDVGANEQFF
12	TRBV12-3/TRBV12-4	TRBJ2-3	CASRRLPDTQYF
14	TRBV6-5	TRBJ2-5	CASRETGGQETQYF
13	TRBV6-6	TRBJ1-6	CASGARGNSPLHF
15	TRBV20-1	TRBJ1-2	CSARETAIANYGYTF
18	TRBV19	TRBJ2-6	CAGSVTLYRGSGANVLTF